This TCR beta chain was obtained from a study of blood T cell repertoires in COVID-19. Across the whole study: Nucleic acid was either cDNA or gDNA, and it came from T cells, B-cell-depleted T cells, or PBMCs.

With 1 base removed from V and 10 bases from J, the gap between germline ends came to 9 bases. The CDR3 extends over 12 amino acids. Germline V CDR1 and CDR2: SGHRS, YFSETQ. In the original workflow: Reference gene primers were amplified, and this amplification served to estimate nucleated cell counts. The method was immunoSEQ multiplex PCR; TCRdb's version includes in-frame clones alone and lacks a portion of them. The V and J calls and clone size were taken over from that table, and D and trimming were inferred from the DNA. Of 90,000 to 120,000 clones in the sample, more than 70% are singletons; the top ten hold roughly 6.6%.

J is TRBJ2-1 and V is TRBV5-1; maybe TRBD1 (6 bases). The sequence derives from a man aged 50 to 60 with active or convalescent COVID-19. Material: peripheral blood. The CDR3 loop is CASSLPGQEQFF. Here the CDR3 DNA reads TGCGCCAGCAGCTTGCCCGGACAGGAGCAGTTCTTC.